These 3 T cell receptor beta chains came from one sample sequenced in a study of early T cells in non-severe SARS-CoV-2 infection. TCRdb recomputed calls from the 5' RACE reads with MiXCR, one row per CDR3 protein. The sample holds roughly 100,000 distinct CDR3 sequences, around 13% seen once. The sequenced sample consisted of whole blood. The receptors were gathered from an adult who was a healthcare worker with PCR-confirmed SARS-CoV-2 infection or an uninfected control (not recorded which).

The chain couples TRBV20-1 to TRBJ1-6, with D tentatively TRBD1 (5 bases). V was trimmed by 3 bases and J by 9 bases, leaving 15 bases between them. CDR3 length: 14 amino acids. Germline CDR1 and CDR2: DFQATT and SNEGSKA (reference sequence). This CDR3 is CSASRGNLGSPLHF. The CDR3 coding sequence is TGCAGTGCTAGCCGGGGGAATTTGGGTTCACCCCTCCACTTT.

The rearrangement links TRBV4-1 to TRBJ2-7; D perhaps matches TRBD2 (5 bases). Germline CDR1 reads MGHRA; CDR2 reads YSYEKL. CDR3 size: 17 residues. The V and J ends lost 1 base and 10 bases respectively, with 26 bases between them. CDR3 protein: CASSQVQTAEPSSSQYF. CDR3 DNA sequence: TGCGCCAGCAGCCAAGTACAAACAGCGGAACCCAGTAGCTCCCAGTACTTC.

The gene calls are TRBV19 and TRBJ2-5, with 7 bases lining up with TRBD2. The CDR3 contains 14 residues. Losses at the gene ends were 1 base for V and 5 bases for J; bases not matched to a gene: 4. The germline CDR1 and CDR2 sequences are LNHDA and SQIVND (reference sequence). In DNA form, the CDR3 reads TGTGCCAGTAGTATAGCGGGAGGTGCCGAGACCCAGTACTTC. Protein product: CASSIAGGAETQYF.